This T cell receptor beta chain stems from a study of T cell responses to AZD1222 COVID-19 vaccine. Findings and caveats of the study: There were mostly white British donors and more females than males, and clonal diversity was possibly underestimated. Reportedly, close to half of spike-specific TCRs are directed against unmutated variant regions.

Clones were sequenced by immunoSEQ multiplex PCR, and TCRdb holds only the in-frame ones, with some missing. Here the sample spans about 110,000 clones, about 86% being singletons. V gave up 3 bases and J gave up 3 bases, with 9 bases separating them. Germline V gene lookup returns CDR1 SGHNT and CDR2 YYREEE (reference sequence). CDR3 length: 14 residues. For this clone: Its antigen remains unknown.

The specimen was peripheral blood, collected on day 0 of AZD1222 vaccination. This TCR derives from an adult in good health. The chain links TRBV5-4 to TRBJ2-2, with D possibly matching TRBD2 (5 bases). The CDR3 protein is CASSWISDTGELFF. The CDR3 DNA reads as TGTGCCAGCAGCTGGATTAGCGACACCGGGGAGCTGTTTTTT.